The 12 T cell receptor beta chains in this list originate from one sample, sequenced in a study of cytomegalovirus exposure and HLA in healthy donors. PCR primers comprised 60 Vbeta and 13 Jbeta primers. Sequencing used immunoSEQ multiplex PCR; TCRdb keeps in-frame clones, though not all of them. The table lists roughly 200,000 clones, more than 75% of them singletons. Sequencing input: PBMCs. The receptors were sampled from a man aged 35-49 years in good health and CMV-seropositive.

V is TRBV5-6 and J is TRBJ2-5; TRBD2 agrees at 8 bases. J was trimmed by 5 bases and V by 4 bases; bases with no gene match: 10. From germline, CDR1 is SGHDT and CDR2 YYEEEE. The CDR3 runs to 15 residues. The CDR3 loop is CASSPVAGRRETQYF. The CDR3 coding sequence is TGTGCCAGCAGCCCGGTAGCGGGACGACGGGAGACCCAGTACTTC.

The genes are TRBV5-6 and TRBJ1-2; 9 positions match TRBD1. V dropped 4 bases and J dropped 7; count of bases not matched to a gene: 5. This CDR3 is 13 amino acids long. CDR1 and CDR2 from the germline V gene are SGHDT and YYEEEE. DNA for the CDR3: TGTGCCAGCAGCGCCACAGGGGGCGGTGGCTACACCTTC. Its translation is CASSATGGGGYTF. Full variable domain (outside the CDR3, taken from reference TRBV5-6 and TRBJ1-2): DAGVTQSPTHLIKTRGQQVTLRCSPKSGHDTVSWYQQALGQGPQFIFQYYEEEERQRGNFPDRFSGHQFPNYSSELNVNALLLGDSALYLCASSATGGGGYTFGSGTRLTVV.

The V call is TRBV10-3, the J call TRBJ1-1; 8 bases are shared with TRBD1. Trimming cost V 4 bases and J 5 bases; bases outside gene matches: 6. The CDR3 sequence is 14 residues long. The V gene's germline CDR1 is ENHRY and CDR2 SYGVKD. The chain's CDR3 is CAISVQGAQTEAFF. The CDR3 nucleotides read TGTGCCATCAGTGTCCAGGGGGCGCAAACTGAAGCTTTCTTT.

The chain couples TRBV5-1 to TRBJ1-4, with 7 bases identical to TRBD1. Per the germline V gene, CDR1 is SGHRS and CDR2 is YFSETQ. V was pared by 2 bases and J by 3 bases, with 7 bases of the junction left unmatched. The CDR3 totals 16 residues. In nucleotides, the CDR3 is TGCGCCAGCAGCTTTACAACAGGGGAGGCTAATGAAAAACTGTTTTTT. Translated, it gives CASSFTTGEANEKLFF.

This clone appeared once. V gene TRBV7-9 combines with J gene TRBJ1-3; TRBD1 matches 7 bases. J was trimmed by 2 bases and V by 6 bases; bases with no gene match: 4. Germline CDR1 reads SEHNR; CDR2 reads FQNEAQ (reference sequence). The CDR3 loop spans 14 amino acids. The DNA for the CDR3 is TGTGCCAGCAGACACAGGGGTACTGGAAACACCATATATTTT. Protein sequence: CASRHRGTGNTIYF.

This clone was picked up a small number of times. This chain uses TRBV6-5 with TRBJ1-5; the D is unclear. The CDR3 has 12 amino acids. From germline, CDR1 is MNHEY and CDR2 SVGAGI. V was trimmed by 4 bases and J by 9 bases, leaving 10 bases between them. CDR3 loop: CASSSTGWPQHF. The CDR3 DNA is TGTGCCAGCAGTTCCACCGGGTGGCCCCAGCATTTT.

The chain carries TRBV6-5 and TRBJ2-1, with D perhaps TRBD2 (6 bases). This CDR3 contains 14 residues. The V gene's germline CDR1 is MNHEY and CDR2 SVGAGI. The germline V and J ends were trimmed by 0 bases and 6 bases, with 9 bases remaining between them. CDR3 in amino acids: CASSYSGTGNEQFF. Here the CDR3 DNA reads TGTGCCAGCAGTTACTCCGGGACTGGCAATGAGCAGTTCTTC.

The chain employs TRBV10-1 and TRBJ1-5; 8 nucleotides match TRBD1. CDR1 WNHNN and CDR2 SYGVQD come from the germline V gene (reference sequence). The trim removed 4 bases at V and 3 bases at J, leaving 5 bases unmatched. The CDR3 is made up of 15 amino acids. This chain's CDR3 is CASSADRGINQPQHF. The CDR3 bases are TGCGCCAGCAGTGCCGACAGGGGAATCAATCAGCCCCAGCATTTT.

The rearrangement joins TRBV5-1 to TRBJ1-5; D gene ambiguous. Germline V gene lookup returns CDR1 SGHRS and CDR2 YFSETQ. CDR3 size: 15 residues. Trimming stripped 5 bases from V and 6 bases from J, with 18 bases between. CDR3 sequence reads: CASRLTLGSGQPQHF. The CDR3 bases are TGCGCCAGCAGGCTTACACTAGGGTCGGGTCAGCCCCAGCATTTT.

The chain employs TRBV27 and TRBJ2-7; TRBD1 agrees at 8 bases. Unmatched junction bases numbered 14, after V lost 7 bases and J lost 6 bases. This CDR3 spans 15 amino acids. Germline CDR1 and CDR2: MNHEY and SMNVEV (reference sequence). CDR3 residues: CASIERRQGRFEQYF. In DNA form, the CDR3 reads TGTGCCAGCATCGAAAGGAGACAGGGGAGGTTCGAGCAGTACTTC.

The J gene is TRBJ1-1, the V gene TRBV29-1, with D perhaps TRBD1 (5 bases). The V gene lost 1 base and the J gene lost 4 bases, with 16 bases spanning the gap. In germline, CDR1 is SQVTM, CDR2 ANQGSEA. The CDR3 covers 15 residues. The CDR3 DNA sequence: TGCAGCGTTGAAGGGAGGGACTCTCCGGGCACTGAAGCTTTCTTT. It is translated as CSVEGRDSPGTEAFF.

The chain carries TRBV19 and TRBJ2-7, with 9 bases identical to TRBD1. Germline CDR1 and CDR2: LNHDA and SQIVND (reference sequence). The trim removed 6 bases at V and 2 bases at J, leaving 8 bases unmatched. This CDR3 contains 15 residues. The CDR3 spells CASSSPGQGAYEQYF. The CDR3, as DNA: TGTGCCAGTAGCTCGCCGGGACAGGGAGCCTACGAGCAGTACTTC.